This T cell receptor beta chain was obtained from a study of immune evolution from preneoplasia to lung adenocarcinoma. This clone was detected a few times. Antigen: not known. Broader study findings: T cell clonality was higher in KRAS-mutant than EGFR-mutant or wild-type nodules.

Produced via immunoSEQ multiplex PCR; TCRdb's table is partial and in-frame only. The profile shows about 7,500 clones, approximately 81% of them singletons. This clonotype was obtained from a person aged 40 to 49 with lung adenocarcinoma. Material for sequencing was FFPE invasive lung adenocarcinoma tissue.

The CDR3 region has the DNA TGTGCCAGCTCACCAGGACTGATGAACACTGAAGCTTTCTTT. Translation gives CASSPGLMNTEAFF. The chain uses TRBV18 and TRBJ1-1; D unclear. This CDR3 has 14 residues. Germline CDR1 KGHSH, CDR2 LQKENI. V lost 2 bases to trimming and J lost 0 bases, with 7 bases between them.